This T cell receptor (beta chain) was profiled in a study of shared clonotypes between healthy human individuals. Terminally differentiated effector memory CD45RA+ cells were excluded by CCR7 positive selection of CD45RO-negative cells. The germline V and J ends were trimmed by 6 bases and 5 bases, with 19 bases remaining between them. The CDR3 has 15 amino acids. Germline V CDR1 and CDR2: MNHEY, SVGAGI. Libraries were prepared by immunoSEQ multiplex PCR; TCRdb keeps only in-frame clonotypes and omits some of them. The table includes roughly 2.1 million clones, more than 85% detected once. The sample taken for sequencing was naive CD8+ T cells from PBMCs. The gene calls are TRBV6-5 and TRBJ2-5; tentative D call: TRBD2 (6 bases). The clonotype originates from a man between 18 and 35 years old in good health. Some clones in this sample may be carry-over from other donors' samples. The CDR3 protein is CASSSTRILSETQYF. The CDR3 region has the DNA TGTGCCAGCAGCTCGACTAGAATACTCTCGGAGACCCAGTACTTC.